The 5 T cell receptor beta chains reported below all come from one sample, sequenced in a study of OX40 agonist ivuxolimab in advanced cancers. TCRdb keeps only in-frame clones here, not all; method: immunoSEQ multiplex PCR. Of around 44,000 clones detected, more than 80% appear once; the ten largest clones hold about 0.6%. The sample consisted of CD4+ or CD8+ T cells sorted from blood, taken in a trial of the OX40 agonist ivuxolimab. The receptors were gathered from an adult with an advanced solid tumor such as melanoma, head and neck, liver or kidney cancer.

In its sample, this clone was seen once. The genes are TRBV30 and TRBJ1-3, with D tentatively TRBD1 (6 bases). Trimming removed 2 bases from V and 1 base from J, with 12 bases in between. CDR1 and CDR2 from the germline V gene are GTSNPN and SVGIG (reference sequence). The CDR3 contains 15 residues. CDR3 region: CAWSPDRGSGNTIYF. The CDR3 bases are TGTGCCTGGAGTCCGGACAGAGGGTCTGGAAACACCATATATTTT.

The V and J genes are TRBV18 and TRBJ1-1; no firm D call. Germline V gives CDR1 KGHSH, CDR2 LQKENI. There are 14 residues in the CDR3. V dropped 3 bases and J dropped 4 bases, with 12 bases sitting between them. The CDR3 DNA reads as TGTGCCAGCTCACCTGGGCGTGGTGGCACTGAAGCTTTCTTT. Amino acids: CASSPGRGGTEAFF.

The chain combines TRBV9 with TRBJ2-5; D may match TRBD1 or TRBD2 (6 bases each). The V end was cut by 4 bases, the J end by 1 base, with 14 bases between. The germline gives CDR1 SGDLS, CDR2 YYNGEE. This CDR3 comprises 15 residues. The CDR3 DNA reads TGTGCCAGCAGCCCGACCGGGGGCGGCCAAGAGACCCAGTACTTC. This gives the protein CASSPTGGGQETQYF.

The genes are TRBV30 and TRBJ1-2; D ambiguous. V gave up 3 bases and J gave up 4 bases, with 12 bases separating them. Per germline, CDR1 GTSNPN and CDR2 SVGIG (reference sequence). The CDR3 contains 13 residues. CDR3 sequence (DNA): TGTGCCTGGAGGCTGTCAGTCAGCTATGGCTACACCTTC. This translates into CAWRLSVSYGYTF.

This clone was seen only once. This chain connects TRBV5-1 to TRBJ2-7; TRBD2 agrees at 7 bases. CDR1 and CDR2 (germline): SGHRS, YFSETQ. CDR3 length: 18 amino acids. J was trimmed by 0 bases and V by 1 base; bases with no gene match: 13. The chain's CDR3 is CASSLLARGSRSSYEQYF. The CDR3 DNA reads as TGCGCCAGCAGCTTGCTGGCGCGGGGGAGCCGAAGCTCCTACGAGCAGTACTTC.